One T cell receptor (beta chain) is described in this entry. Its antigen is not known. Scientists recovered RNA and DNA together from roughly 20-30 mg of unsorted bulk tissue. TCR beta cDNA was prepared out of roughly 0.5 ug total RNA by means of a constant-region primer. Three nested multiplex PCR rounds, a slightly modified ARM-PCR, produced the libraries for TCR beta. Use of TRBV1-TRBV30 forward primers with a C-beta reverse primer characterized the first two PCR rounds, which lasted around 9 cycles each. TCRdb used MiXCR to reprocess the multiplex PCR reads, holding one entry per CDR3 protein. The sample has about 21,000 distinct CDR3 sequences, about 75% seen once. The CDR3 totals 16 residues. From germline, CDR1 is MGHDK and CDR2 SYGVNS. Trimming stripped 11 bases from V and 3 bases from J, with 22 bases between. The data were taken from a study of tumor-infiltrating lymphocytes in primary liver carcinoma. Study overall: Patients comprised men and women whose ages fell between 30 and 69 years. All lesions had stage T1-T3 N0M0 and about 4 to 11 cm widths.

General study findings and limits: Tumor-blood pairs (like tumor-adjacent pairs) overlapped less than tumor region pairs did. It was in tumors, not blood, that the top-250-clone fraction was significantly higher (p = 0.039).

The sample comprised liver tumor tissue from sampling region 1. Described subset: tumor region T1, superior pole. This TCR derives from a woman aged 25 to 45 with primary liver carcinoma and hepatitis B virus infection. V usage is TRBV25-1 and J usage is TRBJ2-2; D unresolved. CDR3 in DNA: TGTGCCCTTCAAGACGCTTCGTCGCCTCACACCGGGGAGCTGTTTTTT. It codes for CALQDASSPHTGELFF.